This entry lists 21 T cell receptor beta chains sequenced from one sample in a study of T-cell memory formation after mild COVID-19. In TCRdb, the 5' RACE reads were re-called with MiXCR into one record per CDR3 protein. Among fewer than 300,000 distinct CDR3 sequences, over 15% were seen once, and the ten largest hold roughly a fifth. The sample comprised PBMCs or a T cell subset sorted from them (not recorded which). These receptors were obtained from a man aged 18 to 29 who had mild COVID-19 (a few samples of this study predate the infection). Cell type and time point are not known.

V usage is TRBV5-1 and J usage is TRBJ1-2; the match to TRBD1 covers 7 bases. The V gene's germline CDR1 is SGHRS and CDR2 YFSETQ. With V trimmed by 4 bases and J by 4 bases, 7 bases remained unmatched. CDR3 length: 14 residues. In DNA form, the CDR3 reads TGCGCCAGCAGCCCGATGGGACAGACCTATGGCTACACCTTC. It specifies CASSPMGQTYGYTF. The full variable domain, with the rest looked up from reference TRBV5-1 and TRBJ1-2, is KAGVTQTPRYLIKTRGQQVTLSCSPISGHRSVSWYQQTPGQGLQFLFEYFSETQRNKGNFPGRFSGRQFSNSRSEMNVSTLELGDSALYLCASSPMGQTYGYTFGSGTRLTVV.

This clonotype has just one count. The gene calls are TRBV6-5 and TRBJ1-4; 9 bases fit TRBD1. J was trimmed by 0 bases and V by 7 bases; bases with no gene match: 12. CDR3 length: 18 residues. Germline loops: CDR1 MNHEY, CDR2 SVGAGI. CDR3 nucleotide sequence: TGTGCCAGCACCACGTTACAGGGGGCCCCTGCAACTAATGAAAAACTGTTTTTT. Translating gives CASTTLQGAPATNEKLFF.

This clonotype was counted a few times. This sequence joins TRBV5-1 and TRBJ2-7; D is possibly TRBD2 (5 bases). The CDR3 is 14 residues long. Germline CDR1 SGHRS, CDR2 YFSETQ. V was shortened by 4 bases and J by 5 bases, with 16 bases between the two germline ends. The CDR3 sequence is CASSRGPSFNEQYF. The DNA for the CDR3 is TGCGCCAGCAGCCGAGGGCCCTCCTTCAACGAGCAGTACTTC.

This clonotype occurred a few times. This chain links TRBV10-1 with TRBJ2-7; D ambiguous. Germline V gives CDR1 WNHNN, CDR2 SYGVQD (reference sequence). The ends were cut back, 2 bases at V and 5 bases at J, with 10 bases in the middle. The CDR3 contains 13 residues. The CDR3 DNA reads as TGCGCCAGCAGTGAGAGGCCTACCCACGAGCAGTACGTC. As protein: CASSERPTHEQYV.

This clonotype has more than one count but fewer than ten. This rearrangement joins TRBV6-1 to TRBJ2-2; D possibly corresponds to TRBD1 (6 bases). CDR3 length: 13 amino acids. CDR1 and CDR2 from the germline V gene are MNHNS and SASEGT. V was cut by 3 bases and J by 4 bases, with 6 bases left in between. The CDR3 DNA is TGTGCCAGCAGTGAGACAGGCACCGGGGAGCTGTTTTTT. It encodes CASSETGTGELFF.

The chain links TRBV27 to TRBJ2-3; a weak D match, TRBD1 (5 bases). V was trimmed by 3 bases and J by 5 bases, leaving 12 bases between them. The CDR3 runs 14 residues. Germline V gives CDR1 MNHEY, CDR2 SMNVEV (reference sequence). The CDR3 sequence: CASSLWQGIDTQYF. The CDR3 DNA follows: TGTGCCAGCAGTTTGTGGCAGGGAATAGATACGCAGTATTTT.

CDR3 residues: CASSSPGPEQFF. The CDR3 region has the DNA TGTGCCAGCAGTTCACCGGGACCAGAGCAGTTCTTC. The chain has TRBV6-2 or TRBV6-3 and TRBJ2-1; D may be TRBD1 or TRBD2 (5 bases each). Germline lookup yields CDR1 MNHEY and CDR2 SVGEGT. Trimming took off 4 bases at V and 10 bases at J, with 11 bases between the two ends. This CDR3 spans 12 amino acids.

V and J are TRBV6-1 and TRBJ1-5; 7 bases map to TRBD1. V was pared by 5 bases and J by 7 bases, with 8 bases of the junction left unmatched. The germline gives CDR1 MNHNS, CDR2 SASEGT. The CDR3 is 14 amino acids. The chain's CDR3 is CASSQTGQEQPQHF. The CDR3 DNA follows: TGTGCCAGCAGTCAGACAGGGCAGGAACAGCCCCAGCATTTT.

V is TRBV6-5 and J is TRBJ2-5; TRBD1 agrees at 7 bases. Germline V gene sequence: CDR1 MNHEY, CDR2 SVGAGI. This CDR3 is 12 amino acids long. V gave up 8 bases and J gave up 9 bases; unmatched junction bases: 9. The CDR3 sequence is CASSLQGSAQYF. The CDR3 DNA reads TGTGCCAGCTCTTTACAGGGGAGCGCCCAGTACTTC.

This clonotype was picked up many times. The chain joins TRBV5-1 to TRBJ2-3; either TRBD1 or TRBD2 may fit D (6 bases each). Trimming stripped 3 bases from V and 4 bases from J, with 18 bases between. This CDR3 has 16 residues. The V gene's germline CDR1 is SGHRS and CDR2 YFSETQ. CDR3 in DNA: TGCGCCAGCAGCTCCCAGGCCGGGGGCGAGGCAGATACGCAGTATTTT. It translates to CASSSQAGGEADTQYF.

The chain joins TRBV29-1 to TRBJ1-2; 9 bases agree with TRBD1. V shed 3 bases and J 7 bases; nucleotides not matched to a gene: 9. Germline V gives CDR1 SQVTM, CDR2 ANQGSEA. The CDR3 totals 14 residues. CDR3 coding DNA: TGCAGCGTTGACACCGGACAGGGGCCAGCTGGCTACACCTTC. The encoded protein is CSVDTGQGPAGYTF.

The rearrangement joins TRBV5-1 to TRBJ2-7; D might be TRBD1 (5 bases). The CDR3 runs to 14 residues. V lost 4 bases and J 3 bases, leaving 14 bases between the germline ends. The V gene's germline CDR1 is SGHRS and CDR2 YFSETQ. CDR3 residues: CASSPVTGRYEQYF. CDR3 coding DNA: TGCGCCAGCAGCCCGGTCACAGGCCGCTACGAGCAGTACTTC.

The chain couples TRBV7-9 to TRBJ2-7; D is possibly TRBD2 (5 bases). The CDR3 covers 11 residues. The ends were cut back, 5 bases at V and 4 bases at J, with 6 bases in the middle. Germline V gene data show CDR1 as SEHNR and CDR2 as FQNEAQ (reference sequence). For the CDR3, the DNA is TGTGCCAGCAGCAGGGAGTACGAGCAGTACTTC. It yields the protein CASSREYEQYF.

The chain carries TRBV28 and TRBJ1-2; D unclear. V dropped 4 bases and J dropped 5 bases, with 5 bases sitting between them. The CDR3 totals 11 residues. Per the germline V gene, CDR1 is MDHEN and CDR2 is SYDVKM. The CDR3 reads CASSSVYGYTF. CDR3 nucleotide sequence: TGTGCCAGCAGTTCAGTTTATGGCTACACCTTC.

This chain joins TRBV3-1 and TRBJ2-3; 9 positions match TRBD2. Germline loops: CDR1 LGHDT, CDR2 YNNKEL (reference sequence). The CDR3 contains 14 residues. V gave up 4 bases and J gave up 7 bases; unmatched junction bases: 6. CDR3 nucleotides: TGTGCCAGCAGCCTAAGCGGGGGGTTGAATACGCAGTATTTT. Protein product: CASSLSGGLNTQYF.

This clonotype was found a few times. The V call is TRBV20-1, the J call TRBJ2-1; tentative D call: TRBD1 (5 bases). Germline CDR1 is DFQATT and CDR2 is SNEGSKA (reference sequence). Trimming shortened V by 6 bases and J by 8 bases, and 23 bases separated the two germline ends. The length of the CDR3 is 15 residues. CDR3 sequence reads: CSAIPRAKQVYEQFF. The CDR3 coding sequence is TGCAGTGCCATCCCCAGGGCCAAACAGGTATATGAGCAGTTCTTC.

This clonotype was seen only a few times. The chain combines TRBV28 with TRBJ2-1; D unresolved. This CDR3 comprises 15 residues. Germline assignment: CDR1 MDHEN and CDR2 SYDVKM. The V end lost 3 bases, the J end lost 4 bases, and 13 bases lay between the germline ends. The CDR3 bases are TGTGCCAGCAGTTTGATCCCTCCCACTTACAATGAGCAGTTCTTC. Translation: CASSLIPPTYNEQFF.

The chain is built from TRBV20-1 and TRBJ1-5; the D gene is possibly TRBD1 (5 bases). V dropped 3 bases and J dropped 3 bases, with 9 bases sitting between them. This CDR3 comprises 13 residues. Germline CDR1 is DFQATT and CDR2 is SNEGSKA (reference sequence). This chain's CDR3 is CSASRGTNQPQHF. CDR3 nucleotide sequence: TGCAGTGCTAGTAGGGGAACCAATCAGCCCCAGCATTTT.

Many counts were recorded for this clonotype. The chain carries TRBV7-2 and TRBJ2-1; 9 bases fit TRBD1. Germline CDR1 SGHTA, CDR2 FQGNSA. With V trimmed by 5 bases and J by 3 bases, 5 bases remained unmatched. This CDR3 is 15 amino acids long. This CDR3 reads CASSTGQGNYNEQFF. As DNA, the CDR3 is TGTGCCAGCAGCACGGGACAGGGTAACTACAATGAGCAGTTCTTC.

This clonotype has just a few counts. The rearrangement uses TRBV29-1 and TRBJ2-4; D may be TRBD1 (6 bases). Deletions cut 1 base from V and 4 bases from J, with 8 bases between. Germline assignment: CDR1 SQVTM and CDR2 ANQGSEA. The CDR3 is 13 amino acids. The CDR3 nucleotides are TGCAGCGTTGAAGGGACAGCTAAAAACATTCAGTACTTC. Translating it yields CSVEGTAKNIQYF.

V and J are TRBV4-2 and TRBJ1-2; D possibly corresponds to TRBD1 (5 bases). Germline values: CDR1 LGHNA, CDR2 YNFKEQ. The CDR3 runs 16 residues. Trimming left V 0 bases short and J 5 bases short, with 16 bases between. This CDR3 is CASSQEAARRGYGYTF. The CDR3 coding sequence is TGTGCCAGCAGCCAAGAGGCAGCCAGGAGGGGTTATGGCTACACCTTC.